Following are 23 T cell receptor beta chains from one sample sequenced in a study of T cell responses to AZD1222 COVID-19 vaccine. Sequencing used immunoSEQ multiplex PCR; TCRdb keeps in-frame clones, though not all of them. This table has 100,000 to 140,000 clones, roughly nine tenths appearing once. Specimen: peripheral blood, collected on day 0 of AZD1222 vaccination. The receptors here all came from an adult in good health.

The gene calls are TRBV5-1 and TRBJ1-6; 8 bases are a match to TRBD1. Germline CDR1 and CDR2: SGHRS and YFSETQ. The ends lost 3 bases at V and 7 bases at J; junction bases unmatched: 6. The CDR3 consists of 15 residues. The CDR3 is CASSSEGQANSPLHF. The CDR3 bases are TGCGCCAGCAGCTCGGAGGGACAGGCCAATTCACCCCTCCACTTT.

This chain links TRBV24-1 with TRBJ2-2, with D perhaps given as TRBD1 or TRBD2 (5 bases each). CDR1 is KGHDR, CDR2 SFDVKD, per germline. CDR3 length equals 14 residues. V dropped 8 bases and J dropped 1 base, with 10 bases sitting between them. This CDR3 is CATTRGQNTGELFF. Written as DNA, the CDR3 is TGTGCCACCACCCGGGGCCAGAACACCGGGGAGCTGTTTTTT.

The chain links TRBV7-9 to TRBJ1-4; D is ambiguous. The CDR3 has 14 amino acids. Germline V gene lookup returns CDR1 SEHNR and CDR2 FQNEAQ (reference sequence). V was pared by 4 bases and J by 7 bases, with 13 bases between. CDR3 region: CASSSGWSGEKLFF. CDR3 sequence (DNA): TGTGCCAGCAGCTCCGGGTGGTCTGGTGAAAAACTGTTTTTT.

The genes are TRBV5-1 and TRBJ2-3; TRBD1 or TRBD2 may be the D gene (5 bases each). Germline loops: CDR1 SGHRS, CDR2 YFSETQ. The germline V and J ends were trimmed by 0 bases and 6 bases, with 11 bases remaining between them. This CDR3 contains 14 residues. This CDR3 is CASSLAEGTDTQYF. As DNA, the CDR3 is TGCGCCAGCAGCTTGGCCGAAGGGACCGATACGCAGTATTTT.

This clone was detected a few times. This chain connects TRBV6-2 or TRBV6-3 to TRBJ1-1, with 11 nucleotides matching TRBD1. The CDR3 is 17 residues long. The germline gives CDR1 MNHEY, CDR2 SVGEGT. After removal of 4 bases from V and 5 bases from J, the junction contained 12 bases not matched to a gene. CDR3 in DNA: TGTGCCAGCAGTTTACGTAGGACAGGGGGCGCGAATACTGAAGCTTTCTTT. Its translation: CASSLRRTGGANTEAFF.

This sequence joins TRBV7-3 and TRBJ2-3; 7 positions agree with TRBD1. CDR3 length: 15 residues. With 5 bases clipped from V and 5 bases from J, the junction kept 10 bases outside the gene matches. Germline lookup yields CDR1 SGHTA and CDR2 FQGTGA. The CDR3 protein is CASSRTQGKIDTQYF. CDR3 coding DNA: TGTGCCAGCAGCCGGACACAGGGGAAGATAGATACGCAGTATTTT.

The chain carries TRBV10-3 and TRBJ1-1; possible D gene TRBD1, 5 bases. There are 15 residues in the CDR3. V lost 4 bases and J lost 1, with 13 bases in between. Germline V CDR1 and CDR2: ENHRY, SYGVKD. The CDR3 DNA reads as TGTGCCATCAGTGGGGGGGTCAGCTCGAACACTGAAGCTTTCTTT. Its translation is CAISGGVSSNTEAFF.

This CDR3 reads CASSSGVGNTIYF. The CDR3 DNA is TGTGCCAGCTCTTCAGGGGTGGGAAACACCATATATTTT. The chain recombines TRBV11-2 with TRBJ1-3, with D maybe TRBD1 (6 bases). V lost 8 bases and J lost 4, with 12 bases in between. Per germline, CDR1 SGHAT and CDR2 FQNNGV. The CDR3 covers 13 residues.

This clone was recorded once. The chain employs TRBV29-1 and TRBJ2-7; D possibly corresponds to TRBD2 (5 bases). The ends were cut back, 6 bases at V and 0 bases at J, with 12 bases in the middle. Per germline, CDR1 SQVTM and CDR2 ANQGSEA. This CDR3 comprises 13 residues. The CDR3 protein is CSVKGVASYEQYF. Written as DNA, the CDR3 is TGCAGCGTGAAGGGAGTGGCCTCCTACGAGCAGTACTTC.

V usage is TRBV4-3 and J usage is TRBJ1-2; D not resolved. Trimming took 0 bases from V and 2 from J, leaving 4 bases between them. Germline CDR1 and CDR2: LGHNA and YSLEER. The CDR3 has 13 amino acids. CDR3 bases: TGCGCCAGCAGCCAAGAAAACAACTATGGCTACACCTTC. This translates into CASSQENNYGYTF.

The chain uses TRBV6-5 and TRBJ2-7; a possible D gene is TRBD1 (5 bases). The CDR3 is made up of 14 amino acids. V lost 0 bases to trimming and J lost 2 bases, with 8 bases between them. Looked up from germline, CDR1 is MNHEY and CDR2 is SVGAGI. CDR3 amino acids: CASSYSWGPYEQYF. Here the CDR3 DNA reads TGTGCCAGCAGTTACTCGTGGGGCCCCTACGAGCAGTACTTC.

CDR3 protein: CASSIGPGGEKLFF. The CDR3 nucleotides are TGTGCCAGCAGCATCGGACCCGGAGGGGAAAAACTGTTTTTT. The V call is TRBV5-4, the J call TRBJ1-4; no definite D call. Germline V lookup: CDR1 SGHNT, CDR2 YYREEE (reference sequence). The CDR3 has 14 amino acids. The germline V and J ends were trimmed by 4 bases and 8 bases, with 15 bases remaining between them.

The genes are TRBV5-1 and TRBJ1-5; D uncertain. The CDR3 is made up of 13 amino acids. The V end was cut by 0 bases, the J end by 7 bases, with 8 bases between. Germline V CDR1 and CDR2: SGHRS, YFSETQ. Here the CDR3 DNA reads TGCGCCAGCAGCTTGGATTACGGGCAGCCCCAGCATTTT. It specifies CASSLDYGQPQHF.

The chain is built from TRBV12-3 or TRBV12-4 and TRBJ2-3; the D is unclear. The CDR3 extends over 13 amino acids. V was clipped by 7 bases and J by 1 base, with 9 bases between them. The CDR3 sequence: CASIPVGTDTQYF. The DNA of the CDR3 is TGTGCCAGCATCCCCGTGGGCACAGATACGCAGTATTTT.

This clone was seen once. The CDR3: CASSLNTEAFF. The DNA for the CDR3 is TGTGCCAGCAGCTTGAACACTGAAGCTTTCTTT. The rearrangement uses TRBV5-4 and TRBJ1-1, with D unclear. V lost 1 base, J lost 2 bases, and 0 bases lay in between. The CDR3 extends over 11 amino acids. Germline CDR1 reads SGHNT; CDR2 reads YYREEE (reference sequence).

This chain connects TRBV12-3 or TRBV12-4 to TRBJ2-5, with TRBD1 identical over 8 bases. The CDR3 is 13 amino acids. The V segment lost 6 bases and the J segment 5 bases; nucleotides outside the gene matches: 5. As DNA, the CDR3 is TGTGCCAGCAGCTCAGGGGGCGAGGAGACCCAGTACTTC. Encoded protein: CASSSGGEETQYF.

The rearrangement links TRBV6-5 to TRBJ1-2; D is unresolved. The CDR3 is 13 amino acids. The V gene lost 5 bases and the J gene lost 4 bases, with 11 bases spanning the gap. CDR1 is MNHEY, CDR2 SVGAGI, per germline. The CDR3 region has the DNA TGTGCCAGCAGTCGAACCCGGGGCTATGGCTACACCTTC. It is translated as CASSRTRGYGYTF.

The chain carries TRBV2 and TRBJ1-5; D is unclear. This CDR3 region has 15 residues. V gave up 6 bases and J gave up 0 bases, with 12 bases separating them. CDR1 and CDR2 from the germline V gene are SNHLY and FYNNEI. CDR3 nucleotide sequence: TGTGCCAGCAGCCCCTTGACTGATAGCAATCAGCCCCAGCATTTT. It translates to CASSPLTDSNQPQHF. Variable domain in full (rest from reference TRBV2 and TRBJ1-5): EPEVTQTPSHQVTQMGQEVILRCVPISNHLYFYWYRQILGQKVEFLVSFYNNEISEKSEIFDDQFSVERPDGSNFTLKIRSTKLEDSAMYFCASSPLTDSNQPQHFGDGTRLSIL.

The V gene is TRBV6-1, the J gene TRBJ1-1; D not certain. The CDR3 runs 13 residues. The V end was cut by 1 base, the J end by 4 bases, with 7 bases between. Germline CDR1 reads MNHNS; CDR2 reads SASEGT. CDR3 sequence (DNA): TGTGCCAGCAGTGAAGTACCCGGCACTGAAGCTTTCTTT. Amino acids: CASSEVPGTEAFF.

This sequence joins TRBV9 and TRBJ1-3; TRBD1 is a possible D gene (5 bases). The germline V gene encodes CDR1 SGDLS and CDR2 YYNGEE. This CDR3 contains 16 residues. V lost 0 bases, J lost 3 bases, and 13 bases lay in between. The DNA of the CDR3 is TGTGCCAGCAGCGTAGGCGACAGAGTAGTTGGAAACACCATATATTTT. Protein product: CASSVGDRVVGNTIYF. The complete variable domain, with remaining parts taken from reference TRBV9 and TRBJ1-3, reads DSGVTQTPKHLITATGQRVTLRCSPRSGDLSVYWYQQSLDQGLQFLIQYYNGEERAKGNILERFSAQQFPDLHSELNLSSLELGDSALYFCASSVGDRVVGNTIYFGEGSWLTVV.

The rearrangement links TRBV7-3 to TRBJ2-3; perhaps TRBD2 as D (5 bases). Trimming took 0 bases from V and 1 from J, leaving 11 bases between them. CDR3 length: 16 amino acids. The germline gives CDR1 SGHTA, CDR2 FQGTGA. The CDR3: CASSLTGSQGTDTQYF. The CDR3 DNA follows: TGTGCCAGCAGCTTAACTGGGAGCCAGGGCACAGATACGCAGTATTTT.

This chain links TRBV24-1 with TRBJ1-2; D perhaps matches TRBD1 (5 bases). Germline lookup yields CDR1 KGHDR and CDR2 SFDVKD. Between the trimmed V and J ends, which lost 5 bases and 3 bases, there was a span of 6 bases. The CDR3 is made up of 12 amino acids. The CDR3 sequence: CATSGRDYGYTF. The CDR3 DNA is TGTGCCACCAGTGGCAGGGACTATGGCTACACCTTC.

This rearrangement joins TRBV15 to TRBJ2-1, with TRBD1 matching 8 bases. After removal of 9 bases from V and 3 bases from J, the junction contained 7 bases not matched to a gene. This CDR3 is 14 amino acids long. The germline V gene has CDR1 LNHNV and CDR2 YYDKDF (reference sequence). The CDR3: CATGRTGIYNEQFF. The CDR3 nucleotides read TGTGCCACAGGGAGGACAGGGATCTACAATGAGCAGTTCTTC.